The 5 T cell receptor beta chains below all came from one sample that was sequenced in a study of T cell repertoires in cytomegalovirus infection (dated by TCRdb to the late 2010s). Data came from an Illumina HiSeq 1500. The public reads were run again by TCRdb, first through fastp at Q25 and then through MiXCR, and only productive beta chains were kept. For every CDR3 protein sequence, its rows merge into one entry that carries the most common genes and DNA. The table for this sample lists more than 200,000 distinct CDR3 sequences; approximately 8.3% of them were counted only once. The ten largest clones capture more than 13% of the sample. The sample comprised PBMCs. These receptors were obtained from a human donor in good health (CMV status not recorded). Some clones in this sample may be carry-over from other donors' samples.

There are many counts of this clonotype. The chain links TRBV12-3 or TRBV12-4 to TRBJ2-7; 9 bases are shared with TRBD2. The CDR3 loop spans 19 amino acids. V shed 0 bases and J 1 base; nucleotides not matched to a gene: 13. CDR3 sequence: CASSLAYAVSGRLSYEQYF. The DNA for the CDR3 is TGTGCCAGCAGTTTAGCGTACGCAGTGAGCGGGAGGCTTTCCTACGAGCAGTACTTC.

This clonotype was recorded many times. This chain uses TRBV24-1 with TRBJ2-5; D unclear. Germline CDR1 is KGHDR and CDR2 is SFDVKD. V shed 4 bases and J shed 0 bases, with 11 bases lying between them. The CDR3 runs 15 residues. CDR3 DNA: TGTGCCACCAGTGACCCCGCGGAGTACCAAGAGACCCAGTACTTC. This translates into CATSDPAEYQETQYF.

At least ten counts were recorded for this clonotype. The CDR3 sequence: CASSLTRQAETQYF. The DNA for the CDR3 is TGTGCCAGCAGCTTAACGCGGCAGGCGGAGACCCAGTACTTC. The chain has TRBV7-3 and TRBJ2-5; D call uncertain. This CDR3 is built from 14 residues. Germline CDR1 is SGHTA and CDR2 is FQGTGA. The ends were cut back, 0 bases at V and 5 bases at J, with 10 bases in the middle.

This clonotype was found a few times. The rearrangement uses TRBV7-6 and TRBJ1-2; 7 bases map to TRBD1. The CDR3 sequence is 15 residues long. From germline, CDR1 is SGHVS and CDR2 FNYEAQ. Trimming took 5 bases from V and 6 from J; bases not matched to a gene: 12. The DNA for the CDR3 is TGTGCCAGCAGCCACAGACAGGGAGTGATGGATGGCTACACCTTC. This encodes CASSHRQGVMDGYTF.

A word on this clonotype: A much larger clone differs from this one at a single base, so this may be a read error. The chain has TRBV7-2 and TRBJ2-1; 9 nucleotides agree with TRBD2. The J segment lost 7 bases and the V segment lost 5 bases, leaving 15 bases of the junction unmatched. Germline-derived CDR1 and CDR2 are SGHTA and FQGNSA. The length of the CDR3 is 17 residues. The CDR3 loop reads CASSPQAGGGAYNEQFF. DNA of the CDR3: TGTGCCAGCAGCCCCCAAGCGGGCGGGGGGGCATATAATGAGCAGTTCTTC.